A selection of T cell receptor beta chains follows, all from one sample in a study of persistence of HIV-infected CD4 T cells. Antigen specificity for these receptors is unknown. TCRdb's copy holds only in-frame clones and misses some; the assay was immunoSEQ multiplex PCR. The data contain approximately 45,000 clones, about 87% of them singletons. The sequences come from CD4+ T cells sorted from PBMCs after approximately 20-hour stimulation, collected from a patient who received antiretroviral therapy. Every receptor here comes from an adult woman with HIV who was CMV-seropositive. CDR3s include the opening cysteine and the closing phenylalanine or tryptophan. The D gene is left open where the match is weak. The listing skips clone size in some rows; elsewhere it reads once, few, many or a size class.

d_call,clone_size,v_call,j_call,cdr3_aa,cdr3_nt
TRBD2,NA,TRBV4-1,TRBJ2-5,CASSQEGSGGPLETQYF,TGCGCCAGCAGCCAAGAGGGAAGCGGGGGGCCCTTGGAGACCCAGTACTTC
TRBD1,once,TRBV5-1,TRBJ1-1,CASSSGQGAGTEAFF,TGCGCCAGCAGCTCCGGACAGGGGGCTGGGACTGAAGCTTTCTTT
NA,NA,TRBV19,TRBJ1-5,CASRGDGSSNQPQHF,TGTGCCAGTAGGGGGGACGGGAGTAGCAATCAGCCCCAGCATTTT
NA,NA,TRBV2,TRBJ2-2,CASRETSTGELFF,TGTGCCAGCAGGGAGACGTCCACCGGGGAGCTGTTTTTT
TRBD1,once,TRBV5-6,TRBJ1-5,CASSLDRGKPQHF,TGTGCCAGCAGCTTGGACAGGGGTAAGCCCCAGCATTTT
NA,NA,TRBV7-3,TRBJ2-1,CASSLTWGDEQFF,TGTGCCAGCAGCTTAACGTGGGGGGATGAGCAGTTCTTC
NA,NA,TRBV19,TRBJ1-2,CASTMRGGRYGYTF,TGTGCCAGTACTATGCGTGGGGGGCGGTATGGCTACACCTTC
NA,NA,TRBV12-5,TRBJ1-1,CASGSELNTEAFF,TGTGCTAGTGGTAGTGAGCTGAACACTGAAGCTTTCTTT
NA,NA,TRBV6-6,TRBJ2-2,CASIRARNTGELFF,TGTGCCAGCATCAGGGCACGAAACACCGGGGAGCTGTTTTTT
NA,once,TRBV30,TRBJ2-2,CAWRAAGWSTGELFF,TGTGCCTGGAGAGCGGCGGGGTGGTCCACCGGGGAGCTGTTTTTT
NA,NA,TRBV12-3/TRBV12-4,TRBJ2-4,CASAQGGDIQYF,TGTGCCAGCGCCCAAGGGGGGGACATTCAGTACTTC
TRBD1,NA,TRBV27,TRBJ2-7,CASSPSGQTYEQYF,TGTGCCAGCAGTCCCTCGGGACAGACCTACGAGCAGTACTTC
NA,NA,TRBV30,TRBJ1-2,CAWAKQGLDYGYTF,TGTGCCTGGGCCAAACAGGGACTCGACTATGGCTACACCTTC
NA,NA,TRBV18,TRBJ1-1,CASSPANGMNTEAFF,TGTGCCAGCTCACCAGCAAACGGCATGAACACTGAAGCTTTCTTT
TRBD1,NA,TRBV29-1,TRBJ2-1,CNGGTGRYNEQFF,TGCAACGGTGGGACAGGGAGATACAATGAGCAGTTCTTC
NA,NA,TRBV2,TRBJ2-1,CASSEDREDLF,TGTGCCAGCAGTGAAGACAGGGAGGATCTCTTC
TRBD1,medium-sized,TRBV27,TRBJ1-2,CASSSPGQGYGYTF,TGTGCCAGCAGTTCCCCGGGACAGGGGTATGGCTACACCTTC
NA,few,TRBV6-5,TRBJ1-2,CASLPGVGHLYGYTF,TGTGCCAGCTTACCAGGGGTGGGACACCTCTATGGCTACACCTTC
TRBD2,NA,TRBV4-1,TRBJ2-5,CASAGLAGGQETQYF,TGCGCCAGCGCGGGACTAGCGGGGGGCCAAGAGACCCAGTACTTC
NA,NA,TRBV11-3,TRBJ2-7,CASSTTTGPGEQYF,TGTGCCAGCAGCACGACGACAGGCCCGGGGGAGCAGTACTTC
NA,few,TRBV24-1,TRBJ1-5,CATSDLYGSNQPQHF,TGTGCCACCAGTGATTTGTACGGGAGCAATCAGCCCCAGCATTTT
TRBD1,NA,TRBV9,TRBJ1-2,CASSETDRDYGYTF,TGTGCCAGCAGCGAGACAGACAGGGACTATGGCTACACCTTC
NA,NA,TRBV12-5,TRBJ1-1,CASGPPTIMNTEAFF,TGTGCTAGTGGTCCGCCGACGATTATGAACACTGAAGCTTTCTTT
TRBD1,few,TRBV5-4,TRBJ1-2,CASSPRDRGGGYTF,TGTGCCAGCAGCCCTCGGGACAGGGGAGGCGGCTACACCTTC
TRBD2,once,TRBV5-4,TRBJ2-7,CASSPGLVHEQYF,TGTGCCAGCAGCCCGGGACTAGTCCACGAGCAGTACTTC
NA,NA,TRBV18,TRBJ2-5,CASSGRGQETQYF,TGTGCCAGCTCAGGGCGGGGCCAAGAGACCCAGTACTTC
NA,NA,TRBV2,TRBJ1-5,CASTQGTSNQPQHF,TGTGCCAGCACTCAGGGCACTAGCAATCAGCCCCAGCATTTT
TRBD1,NA,TRBV2,TRBJ1-3,CAVVGTGPMSSGNTIYF,TGTGCCGTCGTAGGGACAGGGCCCATGAGCTCTGGAAACACCATATATTTT
NA,NA,TRBV18,TRBJ1-5,CASSTDSNQPQHF,TGTGCCAGCTCGACCGATAGCAATCAGCCCCAGCATTTT
NA,NA,TRBV10-3,TRBJ2-1,CAISEGRYNEQFF,TGTGCCATCAGTGAGGGTCGGTACAATGAGCAGTTCTTC
NA,NA,TRBV7-8,TRBJ2-7,CASSLGGQTSYEQYF,TGTGCCAGCAGCTTAGGTGGACAGACGTCCTACGAGCAGTACTTC
TRBD1,NA,TRBV2,TRBJ1-1,CASRPGQGAGDTEAFF,TGTGCCAGCAGACCGGGACAGGGGGCCGGGGACACTGAAGCTTTCTTT
TRBD2,NA,TRBV25-1,TRBJ2-1,CASSELAGHEQFF,TGTGCCAGCAGTGAACTAGCGGGGCATGAGCAGTTCTTC
NA,NA,TRBV4-2,TRBJ2-7,CASSQDHTIYEQYF,TGTGCCAGCAGCCAAGACCACACTATCTACGAGCAGTACTTC
NA,NA,TRBV5-1,TRBJ2-3,CASSPELDTQYF,TGCGCCAGCAGCCCCGAGTTGGATACGCAGTATTTT
TRBD2,NA,TRBV6-5,TRBJ2-2,CASRSSGGAWELFF,TGTGCCAGCAGAAGTAGCGGGGGGGCCTGGGAGCTGTTTTTT
NA,NA,TRBV10-1,TRBJ1-2,CASSESGGYGYTF,TGCGCCAGCAGTGAGTCAGGGGGCTATGGCTACACCTTC
TRBD1,NA,TRBV5-1,TRBJ2-3,CASSSGQGVGTDTQYF,TGCGCCAGCAGCTCGGGACAGGGGGTCGGCACAGATACGCAGTATTTT
NA,NA,TRBV5-1,TRBJ1-1,CASSLPRSPNTEAFF,TGCGCCAGCAGCTTGCCACGGAGTCCAAACACTGAAGCTTTCTTT
NA,NA,TRBV5-4,TRBJ2-1,CASSEDPASEQFF,TGTGCCAGCAGCGAGGACCCCGCCAGTGAGCAGTTCTTC
NA,NA,TRBV12-3/TRBV12-4,TRBJ1-4,CASSLARSGKLFF,TGTGCCAGCAGTTTAGCGCGAAGTGGGAAACTGTTTTTT
TRBD2,NA,TRBV5-4,TRBJ2-6,CASTKAGTSGANVLTF,TGTGCCAGCACCAAAGCGGGGACTTCGGGGGCCAACGTCCTGACTTTC
NA,once,TRBV10-3,TRBJ2-1,CAISESLGTPGYNEQFF,TGTGCCATCAGTGAGTCGCTTGGGACTCCAGGCTACAATGAGCAGTTCTTC
TRBD2,NA,TRBV2,TRBJ2-1,CASTQRGGSSSYNEQFF,TGTGCCAGCACACAGCGGGGGGGGTCCAGCTCCTACAATGAGCAGTTCTTC
NA,NA,TRBV3-1/TRBV3-2,TRBJ1-5,CASSPRENNQPQHF,TGTGCCAGCAGCCCGAGGGAGAACAATCAGCCCCAGCATTTT
TRBD1,NA,TRBV5-1,TRBJ2-7,CASRPGQGFSGEQYF,TGCGCCAGCAGACCGGGACAGGGTTTCTCCGGCGAGCAGTACTTC
NA,NA,TRBV2,TRBJ2-6,CASSETRWGANVLTF,TGTGCCAGCAGTGAAACCAGGTGGGGGGCCAACGTCCTGACTTTC
NA,NA,TRBV18,TRBJ1-2,CASSPQGRSEGYTF,TGTGCCAGCTCACCACAGGGAAGATCGGAGGGCTACACCTTC
TRBD1,NA,TRBV6-5,TRBJ1-2,CASSIGQGASGYTF,TGTGCCAGCAGTATAGGACAGGGGGCATCTGGCTACACCTTC
NA,NA,TRBV20-1,TRBJ2-3,CSAYPTDTQYF,TGCAGTGCTTACCCCACAGATACGCAGTATTTT
TRBD1,NA,TRBV3-1/TRBV3-2,TRBJ1-1,CASSPATGAGTEAFF,TGTGCCAGCAGCCCAGCAACAGGGGCTGGCACTGAAGCTTTCTTT
NA,NA,TRBV5-5,TRBJ1-4,CASSLGGRNEKLFF,TGTGCCAGCAGCTTGGGAGGTCGGAATGAAAAACTGTTTTTT
TRBD1,NA,TRBV10-3,TRBJ1-2,CAISGTGTGAYGYTF,TGTGCCATCAGTGGGACCGGGACAGGGGCGTATGGCTACACCTTC
NA,NA,TRBV9,TRBJ1-4,CASSPWEGTNEKLFF,TGTGCCAGCAGCCCATGGGAAGGAACTAATGAAAAACTGTTTTTT
NA,NA,TRBV10-1,TRBJ1-6,CASSVDYNSPLHF,TGCGCCAGCAGTGTCGACTATAATTCACCCCTCCACTTT
TRBD1,NA,TRBV29-1,TRBJ1-1,CSVTRGLMVNTEAFF,TGCAGCGTAACCAGGGGGCTGATGGTGAACACTGAAGCTTTCTTT
TRBD1,few,TRBV5-1,TRBJ1-6,CASSSLPTGNNSPLHF,TGCGCCAGCAGCTCCCTTCCGACAGGGAATAATTCACCCCTCCACTTT
TRBD1,once,TRBV4-1,TRBJ1-2,CASSLEQGNYGYTF,TGCGCCAGCAGCCTTGAACAGGGGAACTATGGCTACACCTTC